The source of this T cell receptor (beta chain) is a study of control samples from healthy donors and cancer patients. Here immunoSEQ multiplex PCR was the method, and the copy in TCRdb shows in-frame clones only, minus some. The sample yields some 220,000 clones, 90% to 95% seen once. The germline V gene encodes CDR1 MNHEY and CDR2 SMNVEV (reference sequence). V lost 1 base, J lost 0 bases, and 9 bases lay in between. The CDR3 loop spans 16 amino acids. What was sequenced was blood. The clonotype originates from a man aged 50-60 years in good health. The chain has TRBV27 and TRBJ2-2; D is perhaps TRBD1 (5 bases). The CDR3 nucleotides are TGTGCCAGCAGTTTATTCAGGGCCCCGAACACCGGGGAGCTGTTTTTT. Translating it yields CASSLFRAPNTGELFF.